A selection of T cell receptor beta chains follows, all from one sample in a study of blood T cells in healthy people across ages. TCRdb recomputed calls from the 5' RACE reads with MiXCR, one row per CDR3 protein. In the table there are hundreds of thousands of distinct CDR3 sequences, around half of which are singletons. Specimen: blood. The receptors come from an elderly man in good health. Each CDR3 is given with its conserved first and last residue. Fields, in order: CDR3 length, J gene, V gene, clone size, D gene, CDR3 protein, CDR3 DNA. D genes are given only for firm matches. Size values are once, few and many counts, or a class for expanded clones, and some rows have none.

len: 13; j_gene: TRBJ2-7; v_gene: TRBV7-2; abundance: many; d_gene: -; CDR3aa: CASSLGADYEQYF; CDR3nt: TGCGCCAGCAGCTTGGGGGCGGATTACGAGCAGTACTTC
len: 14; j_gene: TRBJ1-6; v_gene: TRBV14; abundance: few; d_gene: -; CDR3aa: CASSQNPRGSPLHF; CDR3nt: TGTGCCAGCAGCCAAAACCCCCGGGGATCACCCCTCCACTTT
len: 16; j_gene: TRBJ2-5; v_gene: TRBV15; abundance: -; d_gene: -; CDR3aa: CATSRETSGARETQYF; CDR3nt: TGTGCCACCAGCAGAGAAACGAGTGGGGCACGAGAGACCCAGTACTTC
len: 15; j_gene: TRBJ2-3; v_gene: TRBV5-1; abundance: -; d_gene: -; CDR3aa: CASSLERVGTDTQYF; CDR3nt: TGCGCCAGCAGCTTGGAGAGGGTCGGCACAGATACGCAGTATTTT
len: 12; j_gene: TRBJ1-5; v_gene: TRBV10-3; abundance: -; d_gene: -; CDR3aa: CATQGNNQPQHF; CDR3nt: TGTGCCACCCAGGGAAACAATCAGCCCCAGCATTTT
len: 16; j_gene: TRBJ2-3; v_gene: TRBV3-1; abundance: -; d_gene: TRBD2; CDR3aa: CASSQGTSGSGDTQYF; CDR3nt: TGTGCCAGCAGCCAGGGGACTAGCGGGAGTGGAGATACGCAGTATTTT
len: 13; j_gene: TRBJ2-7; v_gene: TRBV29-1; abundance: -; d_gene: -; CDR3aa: CSSDGLTTNEQYF; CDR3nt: TGCAGCTCAGATGGACTAACTACCAATGAGCAGTACTTC
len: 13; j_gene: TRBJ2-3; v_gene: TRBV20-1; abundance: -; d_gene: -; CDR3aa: CSAQRGSTETRYF; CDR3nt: TGCAGTGCCCAGAGGGGGAGCACAGAGACGCGGTATTTT
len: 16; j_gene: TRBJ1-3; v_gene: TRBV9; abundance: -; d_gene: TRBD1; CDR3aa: CASSVAVGTGTNTIYF; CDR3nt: TGTGCCAGCAGCGTAGCTGTCGGGACAGGGACAAACACCATATATTTT
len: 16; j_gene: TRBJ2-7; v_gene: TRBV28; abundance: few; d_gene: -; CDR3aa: CASSGPGGQGRYEQYF; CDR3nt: TGTGCCAGCAGCGGCCCGGGAGGACAGGGTCGTTACGAGCAGTACTTC
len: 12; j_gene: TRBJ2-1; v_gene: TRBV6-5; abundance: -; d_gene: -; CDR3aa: CASTDGYNEQFF; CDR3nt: TGTGCGAGCACGGACGGATACAATGAGCAGTTCTTC
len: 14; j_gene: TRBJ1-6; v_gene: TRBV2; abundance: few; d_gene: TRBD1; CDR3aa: CAIRQGARNSPLHF; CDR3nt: TGTGCCATCCGACAGGGGGCGCGTAATTCACCCCTCCACTTT
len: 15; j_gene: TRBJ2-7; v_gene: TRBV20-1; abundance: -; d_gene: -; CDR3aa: CSARDLNQGLEEQYF; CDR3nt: TGCAGTGCTAGAGATCTCAACCAGGGTCTGGAGGAGCAGTACTTC
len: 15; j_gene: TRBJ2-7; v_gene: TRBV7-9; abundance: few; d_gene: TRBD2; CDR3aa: CASSRAGGSSYEQYF; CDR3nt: TGTGCCAGCAGTCGAGCAGGCGGGAGCTCCTACGAGCAGTACTTC
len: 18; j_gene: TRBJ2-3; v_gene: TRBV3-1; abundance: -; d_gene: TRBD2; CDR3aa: CASSQAPTRGGDADTQYF; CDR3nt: TGTGCCAGCAGCCAAGCGCCAACGCGGGGGGGAGATGCAGATACGCAGTATTTT
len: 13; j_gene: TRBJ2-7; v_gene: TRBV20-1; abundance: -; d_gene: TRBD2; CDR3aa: CSATSGNHYEQYF; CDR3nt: TGCAGTGCTACTAGCGGGAACCATTACGAGCAGTACTTC
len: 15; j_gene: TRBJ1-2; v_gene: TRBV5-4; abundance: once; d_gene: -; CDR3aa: CASSLERGSVYGYTF; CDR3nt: TGTGCCAGCAGCTTGGAGAGGGGTTCTGTCTATGGCTACACCTTC
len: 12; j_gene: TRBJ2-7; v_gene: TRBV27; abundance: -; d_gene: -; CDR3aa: CASSFARGEQYF; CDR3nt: TGTGCCAGCAGTTTCGCCCGGGGCGAGCAGTACTTC
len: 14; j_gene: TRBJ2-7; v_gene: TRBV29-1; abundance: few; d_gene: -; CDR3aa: CSVVMGAISYEQYF; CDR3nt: TGCAGCGTTGTAATGGGGGCTATCTCCTACGAGCAGTACTTC
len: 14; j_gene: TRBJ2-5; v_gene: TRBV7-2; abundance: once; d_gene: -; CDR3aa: CASSLYAAQETQYF; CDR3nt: TGTGCCAGCAGCTTATACGCGGCCCAAGAGACCCAGTACTTC
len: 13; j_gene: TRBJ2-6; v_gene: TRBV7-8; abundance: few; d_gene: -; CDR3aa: CASSMTGANVLTF; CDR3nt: TGTGCCAGCAGTATGACTGGGGCCAACGTCCTGACTTTC
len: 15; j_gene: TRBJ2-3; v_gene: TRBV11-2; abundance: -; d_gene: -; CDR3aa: CASSPTRDTTDTQYF; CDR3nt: TGTGCCAGCAGCCCAACGAGGGACACCACAGATACGCAGTATTTT
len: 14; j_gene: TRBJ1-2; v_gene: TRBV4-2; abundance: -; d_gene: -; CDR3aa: CASSQNQGSYGYTF; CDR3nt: TGTGCCAGCAGCCAAAACCAAGGGAGCTATGGCTACACCTTC
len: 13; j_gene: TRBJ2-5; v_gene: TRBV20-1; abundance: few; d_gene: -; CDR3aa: CSALDEGGETQYF; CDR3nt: TGCAGTGCGCTTGACGAGGGGGGAGAGACCCAGTACTTC
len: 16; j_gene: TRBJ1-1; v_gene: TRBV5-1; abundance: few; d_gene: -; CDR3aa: CASSPGEGGMNTEAFF; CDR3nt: TGCGCCAGCAGCCCCGGGGAGGGGGGAATGAACACTGAAGCTTTCTTT
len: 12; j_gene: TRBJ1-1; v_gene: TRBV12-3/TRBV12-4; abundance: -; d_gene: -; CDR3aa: CASRNRVTEAFF; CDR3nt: TGTGCCAGCAGGAACAGGGTGACTGAAGCTTTCTTT
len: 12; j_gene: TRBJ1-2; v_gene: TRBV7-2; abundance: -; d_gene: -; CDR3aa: CASSFSGHGYTF; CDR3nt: TGTGCCAGCAGCTTCTCGGGACATGGCTACACCTTC
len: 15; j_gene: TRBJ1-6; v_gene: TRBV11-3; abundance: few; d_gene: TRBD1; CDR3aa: CASSLIGQGNSPLHF; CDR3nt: TGTGCCAGCAGCTTAATCGGACAGGGGAATTCACCCCTCCACTTT
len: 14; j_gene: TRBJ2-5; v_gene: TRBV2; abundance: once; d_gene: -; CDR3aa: CASSERTNQETQYF; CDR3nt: TGTGCCAGCAGTGAAAGGACAAACCAAGAGACCCAGTACTTC
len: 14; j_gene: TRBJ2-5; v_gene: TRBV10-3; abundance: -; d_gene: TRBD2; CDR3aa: CAISGTIGGKTQYF; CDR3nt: TGTGCCATATCCGGGACTATCGGAGGAAAGACCCAGTACTTC
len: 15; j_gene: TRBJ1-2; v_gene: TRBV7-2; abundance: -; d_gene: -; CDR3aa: CASSLGTALNYGYTF; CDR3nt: TGTGCCAGCAGCTTAGGAACAGCACTTAACTATGGCTACACCTTC
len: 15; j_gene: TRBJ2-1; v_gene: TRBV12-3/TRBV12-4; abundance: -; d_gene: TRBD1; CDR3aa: CASGTRDRGYHEQFF; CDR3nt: TGTGCCAGCGGAACACGGGACAGGGGGTATCATGAGCAGTTCTTC
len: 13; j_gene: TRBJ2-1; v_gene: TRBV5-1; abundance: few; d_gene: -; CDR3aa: CASSLAATDEQFF; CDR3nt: TGCGCCAGCAGCTTGGCGGCTACGGATGAGCAGTTCTTC
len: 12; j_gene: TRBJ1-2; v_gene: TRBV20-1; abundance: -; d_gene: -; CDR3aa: CSARVGWGGYTF; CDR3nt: TGCAGTGCTAGAGTAGGGTGGGGCGGCTACACCTTC
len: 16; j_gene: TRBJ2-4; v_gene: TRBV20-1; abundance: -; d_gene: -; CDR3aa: CSARVGENLAKNIQYF; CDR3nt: TGCAGTGCTAGAGTGGGAGAAAACCTAGCCAAAAACATTCAGTACTTC
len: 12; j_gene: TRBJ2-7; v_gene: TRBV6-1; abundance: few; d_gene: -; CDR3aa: CASSEPHYEQYF; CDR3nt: TGTGCCAGCAGTGAACCGCACTACGAGCAGTACTTC
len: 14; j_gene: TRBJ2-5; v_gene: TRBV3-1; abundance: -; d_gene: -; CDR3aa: CASSYDIEAGTQYF; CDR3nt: TGTGCCAGCAGCTACGACATTGAGGCAGGGACCCAGTACTTC
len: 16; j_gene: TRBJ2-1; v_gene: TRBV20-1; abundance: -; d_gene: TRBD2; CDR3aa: CSAGDYRSGGDNEQFF; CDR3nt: TGCAGTGCTGGAGATTATCGATCGGGGGGAGACAATGAGCAGTTCTTC
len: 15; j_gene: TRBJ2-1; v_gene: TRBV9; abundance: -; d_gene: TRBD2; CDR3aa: CASSGRLAGAHEQFF; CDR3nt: TGTGCCAGCAGCGGTCGACTAGCGGGAGCCCATGAGCAGTTCTTC
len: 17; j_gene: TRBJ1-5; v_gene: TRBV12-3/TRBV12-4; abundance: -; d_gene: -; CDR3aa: CASSFGWLGVNNQPQHF; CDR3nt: TGTGCCAGCAGTTTTGGATGGCTAGGGGTGAACAATCAGCCCCAGCATTTT
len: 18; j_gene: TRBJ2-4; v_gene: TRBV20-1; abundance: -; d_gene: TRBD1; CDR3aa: CSAVGMTGAKLAKNIQYF; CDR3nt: TGCAGTGCCGTTGGTATGACAGGGGCGAAACTAGCCAAAAACATTCAGTACTTC
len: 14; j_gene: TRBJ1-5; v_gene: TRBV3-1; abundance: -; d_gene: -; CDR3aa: CASSQLGDNQPQHF; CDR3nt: TGTGCCAGCAGCCAATTGGGGGACAATCAGCCCCAGCATTTT
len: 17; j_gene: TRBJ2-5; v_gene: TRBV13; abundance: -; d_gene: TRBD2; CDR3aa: CASSSLRTSGPQETQYF; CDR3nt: TGTGCCAGCAGCTCTCTTCGGACTAGCGGGCCGCAAGAGACCCAGTACTTC
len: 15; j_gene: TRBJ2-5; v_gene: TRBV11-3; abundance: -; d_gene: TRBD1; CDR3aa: CASSSGTGNYNEQYF; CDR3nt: TGTGCCAGCAGCTCAGGGACAGGGAACTACAATGAGCAGTACTTC
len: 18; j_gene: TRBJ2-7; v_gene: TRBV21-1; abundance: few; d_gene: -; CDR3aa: CASSSRTSDFPSSYEQYF; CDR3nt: TGTGCCAGCAGCTCTAGGACTAGCGACTTTCCGAGCTCCTACGAGCAGTACTTC
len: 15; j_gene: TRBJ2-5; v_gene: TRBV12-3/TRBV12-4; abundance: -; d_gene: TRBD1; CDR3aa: CASSRGQADLETQYF; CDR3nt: TGTGCCAGCAGTCGGGGACAGGCCGACTTAGAGACCCAGTACTTC
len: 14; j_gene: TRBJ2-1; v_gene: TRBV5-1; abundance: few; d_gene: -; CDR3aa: CASSAGGRPNEQFF; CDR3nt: TGCGCCAGCAGCGCCGGGGGGCGGCCCAATGAGCAGTTCTTC
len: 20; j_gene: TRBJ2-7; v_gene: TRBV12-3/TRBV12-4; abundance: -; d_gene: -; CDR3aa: CASSFLGASGRGGSYNEQYF; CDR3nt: TGTGCCAGCAGTTTTTTGGGGGCGAGCGGGAGAGGGGGCTCCTACAATGAGCAGTACTTC
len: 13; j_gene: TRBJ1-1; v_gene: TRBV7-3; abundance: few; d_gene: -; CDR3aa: CASSLNIYTEAFF; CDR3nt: TGTGCCAGCAGCTTAAATATTTACACTGAAGCTTTCTTT
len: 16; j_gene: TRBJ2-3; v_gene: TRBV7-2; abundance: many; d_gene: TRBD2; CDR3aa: CASSSYASSGKNTQYF; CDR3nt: TGTGCCAGCAGCTCTTACGCCTCTAGCGGGAAGAATACGCAGTATTTT
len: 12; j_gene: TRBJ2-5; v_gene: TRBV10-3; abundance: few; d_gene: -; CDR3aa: CAISQDTETQYF; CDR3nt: TGTGCCATCAGTCAGGACACGGAGACCCAGTACTTC
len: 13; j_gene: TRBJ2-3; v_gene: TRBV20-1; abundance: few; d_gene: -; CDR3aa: CSAKDPSTDTQYF; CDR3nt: TGCAGTGCTAAGGACCCTAGCACAGATACGCAGTATTTT
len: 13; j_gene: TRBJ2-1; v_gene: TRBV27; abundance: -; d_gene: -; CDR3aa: CASSLWGCNEQFF; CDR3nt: TGTGCCAGCAGTTTATGGGGTTGCAATGAGCAGTTCTTC
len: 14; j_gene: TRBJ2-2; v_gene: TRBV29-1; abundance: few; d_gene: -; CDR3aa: CSVKALTNTGELFF; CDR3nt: TGCAGCGTTAAGGCACTCACGAACACCGGGGAGCTGTTTTTT